What follows is one T cell receptor (beta chain) and its context. The target antigen is unknown. The sample belongs to a study of regulatory T cells in long-lasting Graves disease. Germline V gene lookup returns CDR1 DFQATT and CDR2 SNEGSKA (reference sequence). Trimming shortened V by 3 bases and J by 5 bases, and 14 bases separated the two germline ends. The CDR3 has 13 residues. General study findings and limits: Persistent disease favored TRBV28, TRBJ1-2 and TRBJ2-5. Patients with persistent Graves' had lower TCR diversity than newly diagnosed patients.

Time point: persistent/refractory GD, antithyroid drugs over 5 years with positive TRAb. From PBMCs, RNA was extracted and then used to make the TCR library. Graves' disease was diagnosed by American Thyroid Association guidelines. Building the TCR beta libraries relied on iRepertoire HTBI primers, and CDR3 regions underwent Arm-PCR. Each CDR3 protein is one row after TCRdb ran MiXCR on the multiplex PCR reads. The repertoire holds around 340,000 distinct CDR3 sequences, with 20% as singletons. The receptor comes from a female donor with Graves disease. This chain joins TRBV20-1 and TRBJ2-7; the D gene is possibly TRBD1 (5 bases). The starting material was peripheral blood mononuclear cells (PBMCs), obtained when the disease was refractory, from a patient treated with antithyroid drugs. CDR3 amino acids: CSASQGVTHEQYF. The CDR3 nucleotides read TGCAGTGCTAGTCAAGGGGTCACCCACGAGCAGTACTTC.